The 22 T cell receptor beta chains below come from one sample, sequenced in a study of blood T cells in healthy people across ages. The use of a sample-barcoded 5' primer and a J-beta primer mix characterized a second PCR of roughly 6 to 11 cycles. MiXCR, applied by TCRdb to the 5' RACE reads, yields one record per CDR3 protein. The table includes 790,000 or so distinct CDR3 sequences, about 42% detected once. Sequencing was performed on blood. These receptors originate from an older man in good health.

This clonotype was recorded at least ten times. The DNA for the CDR3 is TGTGCCAGCAGCTTCAAGGGCACAGATACGCAGTATTTT. This sequence encodes CASSFKGTDTQYF. V is TRBV7-2 and J is TRBJ2-3; D not resolved. Germline lookup yields CDR1 SGHTA and CDR2 FQGNSA. This CDR3 region has 13 residues. Trimming pared 3 bases from V and 1 base from J, leaving 5 bases between. The full variable domain, its missing parts supplied by reference TRBV7-2 and TRBJ2-3, is GAGVSQSPSNKVTEKGKDVELRCDPISGHTALYWYRQSLGQGLEFLIYFQGNSAPDKSGLPSDRFSAERTGGSVSTLTIQRTQQEDSAVYLCASSFKGTDTQYFGPGTRLTVL.

The genes are TRBV24-1 and TRBJ2-6, with TRBD1 identical over 9 bases. CDR1 is KGHDR and CDR2 is SFDVKD in the germline V gene. J gave up 5 bases and V 10 bases, and 17 bases lay outside the gene matches. This CDR3 has 18 residues. For the CDR3, the DNA is TGTGCCACTCAGCCGGGACAGGGTGCCCGTGTTCGGGCCAACGTCCTGACTTTC. Its translation is CATQPGQGARVRANVLTF.

This clonotype has just a few counts. J is TRBJ1-1 and V is TRBV6-6; the match to TRBD1 covers 7 bases. Germline loops: CDR1 MNHNY, CDR2 SVGAGI (reference sequence). With V trimmed by 5 bases and J by 4 bases, 7 bases remained unmatched. CDR3 length equals 14 residues. In nucleotides, the CDR3 is TGTGCCAGCAGTGACGACAGGGTGACCACTGAAGCTTTCTTT. Translation: CASSDDRVTTEAFF.

CDR3 DNA: TGTGCCAGCAGCTTGAGTTTCTCGGAGACCCAGTACTTC. Its translation: CASSLSFSETQYF. The V call is TRBV7-2, the J call TRBJ2-5; no clear D gene. Germline CDR1 reads SGHTA; CDR2 reads FQGNSA. The CDR3 has 13 amino acids. V gave up 3 bases and J gave up 5 bases, with 10 bases separating them.

Regarding this clonotype: Germline and junction disagree at one end, which may indicate a read error. The chain employs TRBV7-2 and TRBJ2-1, with D unresolved. The CDR3 sequence is 14 residues long. CDR1 is SGHTA and CDR2 is FQGNSA in the germline V gene. In nucleotides, the CDR3 is TGTGCCAGCAGCTTAGAGGGCAGCTACGATGAGCAGTTCTTC. Its translation: CASSLEGSYDEQFF.

V and J are TRBV29-1 and TRBJ2-7, with TRBD1 matching 8 bases. The J call is uncertain, as TRBJ2-5 better fits the DNA end. CDR3 length equals 13 residues. Germline V gene lookup returns CDR1 SQVTM and CDR2 ANQGSEA. Here the CDR3 DNA reads TGCAGCGTTGAAAAGACAGGGGAAGAGACCCAGTACTTC. It yields the protein CSVEKTGEETQYF.

The chain combines TRBV7-9 with TRBJ2-1; a weak D match, TRBD1 (5 bases). Trimming cost V 5 bases and J 8 bases, with 10 bases left between them. Germline V lookup: CDR1 SEHNR, CDR2 FQNEAQ (reference sequence). The CDR3 runs to 12 residues. The DNA for the CDR3 is TGTGCCAGCAGCCCTCAGGGCGATGAGCAGTTCTTC. Translation gives CASSPQGDEQFF. The entire variable domain, with the rest obtained from reference TRBV7-9 and TRBJ2-1, is as follows: DTGVSQNPRHKITKRGQNVTFRCDPISEHNRLYWYRQTLGQGPEFLTYFQNEAQLEKSRLLSDRFSAERPKGSFSTLEIQRTEQGDSAMYLCASSPQGDEQFFGPGTRLTVL.

In its sample, this clonotype was seen a few times. V usage is TRBV10-3 and J usage is TRBJ2-7, with D possibly matching TRBD1 (6 bases). The CDR3 covers 13 residues. V lost 4 bases and J lost 7, with 14 bases in between. Germline CDR1 is ENHRY and CDR2 is SYGVKD. In nucleotides, the CDR3 is TGTGCCATCAGTGGCCGGGACAACTTAGAGCAGTACTTC. It yields the protein CAISGRDNLEQYF.

V usage is TRBV29-1 and J usage is TRBJ2-1; TRBD2 matches 8 bases. CDR3 length: 15 residues. In germline, CDR1 is SQVTM, CDR2 ANQGSEA. The V segment lost 7 bases and the J segment 7 bases; nucleotides outside the gene matches: 15. The CDR3 DNA reads TGCAGCGGTAGGACTACCTCGGGGGGGTCTAATGAGCAGTTCTTC. As protein: CSGRTTSGGSNEQFF.

Only a few counts were recorded for this clonotype. The chain uses TRBV7-2 and TRBJ2-1, with TRBD2 matching 7 bases. The CDR3 loop spans 18 amino acids. V was clipped by 1 base and J by 0 bases; unmatched bases: 9. Germline V gene data show CDR1 as SGHTA and CDR2 as FQGNSA. CDR3 residues: CASSLDILAAPSYNEQFF. CDR3 coding DNA: TGTGCCAGCAGCTTAGATATCCTAGCGGCTCCCTCCTACAATGAGCAGTTCTTC.

This sequence joins TRBV7-3 and TRBJ2-3; perhaps D is TRBD1 or TRBD2 (5 bases each). In germline, CDR1 is SGHTA, CDR2 FQGTGA. Trimming took off 5 bases at V and 5 bases at J, with 17 bases between the two ends. This CDR3 comprises 15 residues. The CDR3 loop is CASSPSPGDGDTQYF. CDR3 bases: TGTGCCAGCAGCCCCAGTCCTGGGGACGGAGATACGCAGTATTTT.

This rearrangement joins TRBV5-6 to TRBJ2-4, with D perhaps TRBD2 (6 bases). The end of the DNA is better explained by TRBJ2-7, so the J call may be wrong. The CDR3 runs to 14 residues. Germline V gives CDR1 SGHDT, CDR2 YYEEEE. The CDR3 DNA is TGTGCCAGCAGCTTGCGAGGATGGGGAGGCGAGCAGTACTTC. This encodes CASSLRGWGGEQYF.

The V and J genes are TRBV3-1 and TRBJ2-7; D may be TRBD1 or TRBD2 (6 bases each). This CDR3 has 12 residues. The V gene lost 5 bases and the J gene lost 3 bases, with 8 bases spanning the gap. Per germline, CDR1 LGHDT and CDR2 YNNKEL (reference sequence). The CDR3 here is CASSRGDYEQYF. CDR3 DNA: TGTGCCAGCAGCAGGGGGGACTACGAGCAGTACTTC.

On this clonotype itself: A read error may account for a junction end that differs from germline. The rearrangement links TRBV29-1 to TRBJ2-1, with 8 bases that match TRBD2. CDR3 length: 11 amino acids. Germline CDR1 and CDR2: SQVTM and ANQGSEA. DNA of the CDR3: TGCAGCGTTGAAACTAGCGGAGAGCGGTTCTTC. As protein: CSVETSGERFF.

In its sample, this clonotype was seen a few times. The chain combines TRBV7-2 with TRBJ2-7; tentatively, D is TRBD2 (6 bases). V lost 1 base and J 7 bases, leaving 14 bases between the germline ends. The CDR3 runs to 14 residues. Germline V gene data show CDR1 as SGHTA and CDR2 as FQGNSA. The CDR3 sequence: CASSLVPEGWEQYF. CDR3 in DNA: TGTGCCAGCAGCTTAGTACCGGAGGGCTGGGAGCAGTACTTC. The full variable domain, rest sourced from reference TRBV7-2 and TRBJ2-7, is GAGVSQSPSNKVTEKGKDVELRCDPISGHTALYWYRQSLGQGLEFLIYFQGNSAPDKSGLPSDRFSAERTGGSVSTLTIQRTQQEDSAVYLCASSLVPEGWEQYFGPGTRLTVT.

V and J are TRBV20-1 and TRBJ2-1; 13 positions match TRBD2. There are 15 residues in the CDR3. V shed 6 bases, J shed 3 bases, and the junction held 5 bases outside the gene matches. CDR1 and CDR2 from the germline V gene are DFQATT and SNEGSKA (reference sequence). The CDR3 bases are TGCAGTGCAACTAGCGGGAGGGAACTCTACAATGAGCAGTTCTTC. This translates into CSATSGRELYNEQFF.

This clonotype was found a few times. V and J are TRBV7-2 and TRBJ2-5; D might be TRBD1 (6 bases). The length of the CDR3 is 15 residues. With 1 base removed from V and 5 bases from J, the gap between germline ends came to 14 bases. Per the germline V gene, CDR1 is SGHTA and CDR2 is FQGNSA. In nucleotides, the CDR3 is TGTGCCAGCAGCTTAGAGGCCAGGGGATTCGAGACCCAGTACTTC. Translating gives CASSLEARGFETQYF.

In this sample, this clonotype turned up a few times. This chain joins TRBV6-6 and TRBJ2-7; TRBD2 might be the D (6 bases). CDR3 size: 16 residues. CDR1 is MNHNY, CDR2 SVGAGI, per germline (reference sequence). Trimming cost V 6 bases and J 1 base, with 19 bases left between them. The CDR3 bases are TGTGCCAGCAGCAGTACTAGCCCGGGGCGTTCCTACGAGCAGTACTTC. Its translation is CASSSTSPGRSYEQYF.

The chain recombines TRBV20-1 with TRBJ2-6, with 9 bases matching TRBD1. Germline V CDR1 and CDR2: DFQATT, SNEGSKA (reference sequence). Trimming removed 5 bases from V and 1 base from J; junction bases left unmatched: 9. CDR3 length: 17 residues. The DNA for the CDR3 is TGCAGTGCTGACCCCGGGACAGGGCCATCTGGGGCCAACGTCCTGACTTTC. Translating it yields CSADPGTGPSGANVLTF.

V gene TRBV7-2 combines with J gene TRBJ2-7, with 11 bases fitting TRBD1. The assigned J gene may be wrong: the sequence end matches TRBJ2-5 better. CDR3 length: 14 residues. Germline assignment: CDR1 SGHTA and CDR2 FQGNSA. The CDR3 DNA follows: TGTGCCAGCAGCGCCGGACAGGGGGCGGAGACCCAGTACTTC. Its protein product is CASSAGQGAETQYF.

Concerning this clonotype itself: The conserved closing phenylalanine or tryptophan is absent in this CDR3, likely reflecting a read error. The V call is TRBV27, the J call TRBJ2-4, with 12 bases that match TRBD2. Germline V gene lookup returns CDR1 MNHEY and CDR2 SMNVEV (reference sequence). V gave up 8 bases and J gave up 0 bases; unmatched junction bases: 5. The CDR3 spans 16 residues. The CDR3, as DNA: TGTGCCAGCTCTAGCGGGAGGGCCGAAGCCAAAAACATTCAGTACATC. It codes for CASSSGRAEAKNIQYI.

The chain joins TRBV2 to TRBJ1-5; possible D gene TRBD1, 5 bases. Per germline, CDR1 SNHLY and CDR2 FYNNEI. CDR3 length equals 14 residues. V lost 7 bases and J 1 base, leaving 11 bases between the germline ends. The CDR3 nucleotides read TGTGCCAGCATGGGGGAGTCCAGCAATCAGCCCCAGCATTTT. Its protein is CASMGESSNQPQHF. Looking up the rest from reference TRBV2 and TRBJ1-5 gives the full variable domain: EPEVTQTPSHQVTQMGQEVILRCVPISNHLYFYWYRQILGQKVEFLVSFYNNEISEKSEIFDDQFSVERPDGSNFTLKIRSTKLEDSAMYFCASMGESSNQPQHFGDGTRLSIL.